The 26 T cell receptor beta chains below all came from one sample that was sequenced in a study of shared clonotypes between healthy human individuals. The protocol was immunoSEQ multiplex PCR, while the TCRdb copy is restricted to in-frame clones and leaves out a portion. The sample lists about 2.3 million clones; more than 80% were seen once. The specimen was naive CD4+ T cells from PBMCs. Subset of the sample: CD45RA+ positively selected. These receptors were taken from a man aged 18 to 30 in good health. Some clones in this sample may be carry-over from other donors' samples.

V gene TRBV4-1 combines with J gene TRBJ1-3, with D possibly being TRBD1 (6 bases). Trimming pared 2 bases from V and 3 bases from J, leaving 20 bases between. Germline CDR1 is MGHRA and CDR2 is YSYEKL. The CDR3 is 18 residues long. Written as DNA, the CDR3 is TGCGCCAGCAGCCAAAGGGCCCAGGGGTCGGGGAATGGAAACACCATATATTTT. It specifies CASSQRAQGSGNGNTIYF.

CDR3 nucleotides: TGTGCCAGCACCAAAACAGGGGAGTCCACTGAAGCTTTCTTT. It yields the protein CASTKTGESTEAFF. The V gene is TRBV6-6, the J gene TRBJ1-1, with 7 nucleotides matching TRBD1. The V segment lost 7 bases and the J segment 4 bases; nucleotides outside the gene matches: 9. The CDR3 is made up of 14 amino acids. From germline, CDR1 is MNHNY and CDR2 SVGAGI (reference sequence).

The CDR3 DNA reads TGTGCCAGCAGTACTACTAGTCCAGAGACCCAGTACTTC. Residues: CASSTTSPETQYF. The chain is built from TRBV6-6 and TRBJ2-5, with a possible D match to TRBD2 (5 bases). CDR1 and CDR2 (germline): MNHNY, SVGAGI (reference sequence). The CDR3 is 13 residues long. The ends were cut back, 5 bases at V and 4 bases at J, with 11 bases in the middle.

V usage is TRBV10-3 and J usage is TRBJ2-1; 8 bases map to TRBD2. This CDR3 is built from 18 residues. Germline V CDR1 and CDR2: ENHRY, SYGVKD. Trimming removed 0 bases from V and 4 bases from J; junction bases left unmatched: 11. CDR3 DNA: TGTGCCATCAGTGAGTCAGCTACCATGGCGGGAGGTTACAATGAGCAGTTCTTC. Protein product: CAISESATMAGGYNEQFF.

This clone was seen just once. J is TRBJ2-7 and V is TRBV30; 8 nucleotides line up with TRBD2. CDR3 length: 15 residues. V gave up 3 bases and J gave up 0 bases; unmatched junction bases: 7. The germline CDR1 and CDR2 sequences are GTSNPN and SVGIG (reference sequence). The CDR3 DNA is TGTGCCTGGAGAACCAGCGGGAGTCACTCCTACGAGCAGTACTTC. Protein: CAWRTSGSHSYEQYF.

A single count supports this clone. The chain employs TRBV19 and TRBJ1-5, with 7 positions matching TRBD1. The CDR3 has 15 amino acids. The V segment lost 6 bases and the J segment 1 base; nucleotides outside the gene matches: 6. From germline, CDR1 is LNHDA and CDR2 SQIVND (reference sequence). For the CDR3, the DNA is TGTGCCAGTAGCGGCCGGGACAGCAGCAATCAGCCCCAGCATTTT. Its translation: CASSGRDSSNQPQHF.

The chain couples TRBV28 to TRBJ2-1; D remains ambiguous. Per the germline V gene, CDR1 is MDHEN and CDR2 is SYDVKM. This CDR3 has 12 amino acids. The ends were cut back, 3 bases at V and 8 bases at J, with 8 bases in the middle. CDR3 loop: CASSFSRYEQFF. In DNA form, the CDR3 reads TGTGCCAGCAGTTTTAGTAGGTATGAGCAGTTCTTC.

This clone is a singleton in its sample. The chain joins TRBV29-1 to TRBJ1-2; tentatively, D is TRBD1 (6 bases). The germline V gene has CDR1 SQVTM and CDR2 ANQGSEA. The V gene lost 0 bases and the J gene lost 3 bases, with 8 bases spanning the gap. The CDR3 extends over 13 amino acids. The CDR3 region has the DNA TGCAGCGTTGAAGAAGCAGGGGACTATGGCTACACCTTC. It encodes CSVEEAGDYGYTF.

The CDR3 is CASSFEGYETPGLFF. The CDR3 coding sequence is TGTGCCAGCAGTTTTGAGGGTTATGAAACCCCGGGGCTGTTTTTT. The chain links TRBV28 to TRBJ2-2; possible D gene TRBD2, 5 bases. Trimming pared 3 bases from V and 13 bases from J, leaving 21 bases between. Germline CDR1 MDHEN, CDR2 SYDVKM. The CDR3 covers 15 residues.

The CDR3 spells CASRLRGELFF. The CDR3 DNA reads TGTGCCAGCAGACTTAGGGGGGAGCTGTTTTTT. V gene TRBV6-5 combines with J gene TRBJ2-2; no clear D gene. V was trimmed by 6 bases and J by 8 bases, leaving 7 bases between them. This CDR3 has 11 residues. Germline assignment: CDR1 MNHEY and CDR2 SVGAGI.

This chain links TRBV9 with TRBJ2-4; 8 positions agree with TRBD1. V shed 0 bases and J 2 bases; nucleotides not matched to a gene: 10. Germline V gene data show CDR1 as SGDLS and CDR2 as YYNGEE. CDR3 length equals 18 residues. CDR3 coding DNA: TGTGCCAGCAGCGTAGGGTCTTGGGGACAGGATACCAAAAACATTCAGTACTTC. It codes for CASSVGSWGQDTKNIQYF.

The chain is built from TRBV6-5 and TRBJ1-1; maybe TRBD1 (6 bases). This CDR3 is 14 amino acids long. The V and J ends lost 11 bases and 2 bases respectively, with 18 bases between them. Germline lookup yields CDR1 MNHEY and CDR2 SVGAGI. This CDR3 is CAEGQGTKNTEAFF. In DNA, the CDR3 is TGTGCCGAGGGGCAGGGGACTAAAAACACTGAAGCTTTCTTT.

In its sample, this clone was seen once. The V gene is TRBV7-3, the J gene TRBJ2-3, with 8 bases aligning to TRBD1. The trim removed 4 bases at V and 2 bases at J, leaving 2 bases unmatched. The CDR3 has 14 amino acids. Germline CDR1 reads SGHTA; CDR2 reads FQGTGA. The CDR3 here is CASSSGQDTDTQYF. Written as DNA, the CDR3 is TGTGCCAGCAGCTCGGGACAGGACACAGATACGCAGTATTTT.

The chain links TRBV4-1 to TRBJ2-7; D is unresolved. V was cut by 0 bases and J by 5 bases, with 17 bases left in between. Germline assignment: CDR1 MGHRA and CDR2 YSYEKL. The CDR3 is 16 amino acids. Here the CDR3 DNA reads TGCGCCAGCAGCCAAGATTTCGGCCTAGTGGAGAACGAGCAGTACTTC. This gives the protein CASSQDFGLVENEQYF.

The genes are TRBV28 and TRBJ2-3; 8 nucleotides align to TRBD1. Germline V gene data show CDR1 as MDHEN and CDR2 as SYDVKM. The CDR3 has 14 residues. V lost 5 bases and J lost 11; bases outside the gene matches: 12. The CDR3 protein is CASSPDRALLGQYF. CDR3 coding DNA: TGTGCCAGCAGTCCGGACAGGGCCCTCCTGGGGCAGTATTTT. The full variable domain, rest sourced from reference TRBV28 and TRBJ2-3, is DVKVTQSSRYLVKRTGEKVFLECVQDMDHENMFWYRQDPGLGLRLIYFSYDVKMKEKGDIPEGYSVSREKKERFSLILESASTNQTSMYLCASSPDRALLGQYFGPGTRLTVL.

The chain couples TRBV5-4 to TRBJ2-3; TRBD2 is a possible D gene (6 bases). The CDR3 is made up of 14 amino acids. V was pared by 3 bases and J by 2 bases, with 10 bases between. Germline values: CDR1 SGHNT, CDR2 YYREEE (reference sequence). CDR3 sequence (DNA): TGTGCCAGCAGCTCCCGGGACTTCACAGATACGCAGTATTTT. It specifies CASSSRDFTDTQYF. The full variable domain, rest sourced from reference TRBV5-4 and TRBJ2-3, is ETGVTQSPTHLIKTRGQQVTLRCSSQSGHNTVSWYQQALGQGPQFIFQYYREEENGRGNFPPRFSGLQFPNYSSELNVNALELDDSALYLCASSSRDFTDTQYFGPGTRLTVL.

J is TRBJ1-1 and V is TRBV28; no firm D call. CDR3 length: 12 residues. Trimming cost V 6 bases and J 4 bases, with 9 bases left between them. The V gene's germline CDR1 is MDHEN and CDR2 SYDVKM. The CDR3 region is CASRAGVTEAFF. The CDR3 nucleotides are TGTGCCAGCAGAGCCGGGGTCACTGAAGCTTTCTTT.

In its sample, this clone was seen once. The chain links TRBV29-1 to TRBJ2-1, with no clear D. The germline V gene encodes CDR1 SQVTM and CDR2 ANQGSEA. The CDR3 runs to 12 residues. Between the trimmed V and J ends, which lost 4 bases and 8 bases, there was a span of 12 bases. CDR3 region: CSVVASKHEQFF. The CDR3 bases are TGCAGCGTTGTAGCTAGTAAACATGAGCAGTTCTTC.

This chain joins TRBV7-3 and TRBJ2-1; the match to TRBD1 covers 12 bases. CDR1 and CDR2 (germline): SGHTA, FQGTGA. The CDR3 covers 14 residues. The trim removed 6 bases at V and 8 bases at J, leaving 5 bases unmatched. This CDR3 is CASSLGTGGHEQFF. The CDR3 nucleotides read TGTGCCAGCAGTCTCGGGACAGGGGGCCATGAGCAGTTCTTC.

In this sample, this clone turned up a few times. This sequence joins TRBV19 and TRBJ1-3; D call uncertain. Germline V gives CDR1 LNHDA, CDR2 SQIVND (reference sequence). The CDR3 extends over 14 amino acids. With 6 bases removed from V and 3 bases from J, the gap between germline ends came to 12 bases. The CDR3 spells CASRLRSGGNTIYF. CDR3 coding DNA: TGTGCCAGTAGGTTGCGGAGCGGTGGAAACACCATATATTTT.

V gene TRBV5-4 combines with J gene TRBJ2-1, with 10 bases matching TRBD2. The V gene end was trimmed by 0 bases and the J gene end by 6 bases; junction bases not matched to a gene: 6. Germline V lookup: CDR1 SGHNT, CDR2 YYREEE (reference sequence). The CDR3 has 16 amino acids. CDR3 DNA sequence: TGTGCCAGCAGCTTGGTCAGGACTAGCGGAGTCAATGAGCAGTTCTTC. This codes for CASSLVRTSGVNEQFF.

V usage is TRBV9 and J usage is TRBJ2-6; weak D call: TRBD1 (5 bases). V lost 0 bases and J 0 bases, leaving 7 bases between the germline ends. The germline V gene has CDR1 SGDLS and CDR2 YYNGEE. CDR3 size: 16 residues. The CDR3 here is CASSVVGASGANVLTF. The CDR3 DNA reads TGTGCCAGCAGCGTAGTTGGGGCCTCTGGGGCCAACGTCCTGACTTTC.

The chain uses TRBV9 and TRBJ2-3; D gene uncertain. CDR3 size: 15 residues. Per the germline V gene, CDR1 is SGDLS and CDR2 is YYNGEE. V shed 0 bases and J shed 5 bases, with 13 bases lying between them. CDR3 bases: TGTGCCAGCAGCGTAGTGTCTAGTTACGGAGATACGCAGTATTTT. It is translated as CASSVVSSYGDTQYF.

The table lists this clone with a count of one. CDR3 in amino acids: CASTSRLAGSYNEQFF. The CDR3 nucleotides read TGTGCCAGCACCTCACGACTAGCGGGCTCCTACAATGAGCAGTTCTTC. This chain links TRBV28 with TRBJ2-1, with TRBD2 matching over 10 bases. Germline CDR1 MDHEN, CDR2 SYDVKM. The CDR3 sequence is 16 residues long. Trimming cost V 7 bases and J 0 bases; bases outside gene matches: 6.

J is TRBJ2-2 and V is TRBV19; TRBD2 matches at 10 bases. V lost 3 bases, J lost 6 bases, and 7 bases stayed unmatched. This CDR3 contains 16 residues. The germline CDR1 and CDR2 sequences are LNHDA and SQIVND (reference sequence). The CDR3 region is CASSIRLAGVSGELFF. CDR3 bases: TGTGCCAGTAGTATCCGCCTAGCGGGAGTCTCCGGGGAGCTGTTTTTT.

The CDR3 nucleotides are TGTGCCAGCACCAGCGGGGGCACCGGGGAGCTGTTTTTT. Protein product: CASTSGGTGELFF. J is TRBJ2-2 and V is TRBV9; TRBD2 agrees at 8 bases. This CDR3 spans 13 amino acids. CDR1 and CDR2 from the germline V gene are SGDLS and YYNGEE. Trimming at V came to 6 bases and at J to 4 bases, leaving 2 bases not matched to a gene.